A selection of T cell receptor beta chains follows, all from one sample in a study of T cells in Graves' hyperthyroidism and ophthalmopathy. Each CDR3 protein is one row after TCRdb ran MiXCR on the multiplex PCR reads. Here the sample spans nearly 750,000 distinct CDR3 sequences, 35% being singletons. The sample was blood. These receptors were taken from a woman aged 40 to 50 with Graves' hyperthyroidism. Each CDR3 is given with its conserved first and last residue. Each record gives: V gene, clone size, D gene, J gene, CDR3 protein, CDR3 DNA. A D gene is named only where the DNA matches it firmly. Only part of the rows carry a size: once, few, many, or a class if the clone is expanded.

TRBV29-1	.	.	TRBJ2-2	CSVERASGANVLTFGAGTGELFF	.
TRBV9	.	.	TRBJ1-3	CASSDPGVWGNTIYF	TGTGCCAGCAGCGACCCAGGGGTCTGGGGAAACACCATATATTTT
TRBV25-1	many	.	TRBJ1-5	CASSEGSQPQHF	TGTGCCAGCAGTGAAGGGAGTCAGCCCCAGCATTTT
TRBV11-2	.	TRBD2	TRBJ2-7	CASSGGTSGRSYEQYF	TGTGCCAGCAGCGGCGGGACTAGCGGGCGCTCCTACGAGCAGTACTTC
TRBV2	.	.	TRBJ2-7	CASSPGDTSSYEQYF	TGTGCCAGCTCACCAGGCGACACGAGCTCCTACGAGCAGTACTTC
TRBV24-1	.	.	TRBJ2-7	CATRKQSYEQYF	TGTGCCACCAGAAAGCAATCCTACGAGCAGTACTTC
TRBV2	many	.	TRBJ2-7	CASSEASGSF	TGTGCCAGCAGTGAAGCGTCAGGTTCTTTC
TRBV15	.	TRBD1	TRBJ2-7	CATSREQGDSYEQYF	TGTGCCACCAGCAGAGAGCAGGGGGACTCCTACGAGCAGTACTTC
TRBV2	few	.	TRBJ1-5	CASSKIYGRQPQHF	TGTGCCAGCAGTAAAATATATGGGAGGCAGCCCCAGCATTTT
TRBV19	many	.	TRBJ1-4	CASSIREKLFF	TGTGCCAGTAGTATCCGTGAAAAACTGTTTTTT
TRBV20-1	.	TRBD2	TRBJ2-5	CSATPVAGAQETQYF	TGCAGTGCTACGCCGGTAGCGGGGGCACAAGAGACCCAGTACTTC
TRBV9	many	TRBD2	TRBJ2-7	CASSKLAGDEQYF	TGTGCCAGCAGCAAACTAGCGGGAGACGAGCAGTACTTC
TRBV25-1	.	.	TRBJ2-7	CASSPDKISYEQYF	TGTGCCAGCAGTCCTGACAAGATATCCTACGAGCAGTACTTC
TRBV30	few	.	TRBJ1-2	CAWSLGSNYGYTF	TGTGCCTGGAGTCTGGGGTCTAACTATGGCTACACCTTC
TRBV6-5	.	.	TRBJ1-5	CASSGNYRDQPQHF	TGTGCCAGCAGTGGGAACTACAGGGACCAGCCCCAGCATTTT
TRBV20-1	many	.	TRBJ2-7	CSARGTMTNEQYF	TGCAGTGCTAGAGGGACTATGACGAACGAGCAGTACTTC
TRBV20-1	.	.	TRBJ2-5	CSATGAPNQPQYF	TGCAGTGCTACCGGGGCGCCGAATCAGCCCCAGTACTTC
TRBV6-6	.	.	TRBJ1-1	CASSYSISGALNTEAFF	TGTGCCAGCAGTTACTCGATTTCTGGGGCACTGAACACTGAAGCTTTCTTT
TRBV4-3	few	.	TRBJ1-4	CASSQDKTATNEKLFF	TGCGCCAGCAGCCAAGATAAGACTGCAACTAATGAAAAACTGTTTTTT
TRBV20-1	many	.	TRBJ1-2	CSATRTPF	TGCAGTGCTACCCGTACACCCTTC
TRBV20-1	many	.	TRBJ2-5	CSASSIRETQYF	TGCAGTGCTAGTTCTATCCGGGAGACCCAGTACTTC
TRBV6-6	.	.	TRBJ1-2	CASRTPLGGYTF	TGTGCCAGCCGGACACCTCTGGGGGGCTACACCTTC
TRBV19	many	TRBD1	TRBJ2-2	CASSVQGAVGTGELFF	TGTGCCAGTAGTGTACAGGGGGCCGTCGGCACCGGGGAGCTGTTTTTT
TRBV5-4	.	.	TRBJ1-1	CASSSALTGPSTEAFF	TGTGCCAGCAGCTCCGCCTTGACAGGCCCCTCCACTGAAGCTTTCTTT
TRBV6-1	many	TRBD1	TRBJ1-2	CASTLDRANYGYTF	TGTGCCAGCACCCTCGACAGGGCCAACTATGGCTACACCTTC
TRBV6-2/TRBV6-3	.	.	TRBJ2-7	CASSQVFGPSYEQYF	TGTGCCAGCAGCCAAGTATTCGGGCCTTCCTACGAGCAGTACTTC
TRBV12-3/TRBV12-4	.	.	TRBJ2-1	CASSEVGPDRVAYNEQFF	TGTGCCAGCAGTGAAGTGGGGCCGGACAGAGTTGCTTACAATGAGCAGTTCTTC
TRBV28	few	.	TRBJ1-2	CASRRTQLDYGYTF	TGTGCCAGCCGTCGTACGCAACTTGACTATGGCTACACCTTC
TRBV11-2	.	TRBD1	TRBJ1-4	CASRSQHPTGEGKLFF	TGTGCCAGCAGGAGCCAGCATCCCACAGGGGAAGGAAAACTGTTTTTT
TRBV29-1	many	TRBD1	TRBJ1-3	CSALRGPDTIYF	TGCAGCGCTCTCAGGGGGCCCGACACCATATATTTT